The clone carrying this T cell receptor (beta chain) came up once. Its matching antigen is unknown. TCRdb keeps only in-frame clones here, not all; method: immunoSEQ multiplex PCR. The sample holds around 20,000 clones, 75% to 90% seen once. The CDR3 runs to 13 residues. CDR1 and CDR2 from the germline V gene are KGHSH and LQKENI. V was shortened by 10 bases and J by 4 bases, with 16 bases between the two germline ends. The data stem from a study of T cells in localized non-small cell lung cancer. Study outcomes and limitations: Higher blood T cell density tracked longer overall survival. Because researchers sequenced only one region of the tumor, heterogeneity is still possible. The appearance of a median around 57 of the top 100 tumor clones was seen in adjacent lung.

The rearrangement links TRBV18 to TRBJ1-1; D possibly corresponds to TRBD1 (6 bases). This specimen consisted of peripheral blood, obtained before any cancer treatment. The receptor was derived from a man between 40 and 70 years old with stage I lung adenocarcinoma. The CDR3 DNA reads as TGTGCCACCCAAGGGGGGATGACCACTGAAGCTTTCTTT. Translation: CATQGGMTTEAFF.